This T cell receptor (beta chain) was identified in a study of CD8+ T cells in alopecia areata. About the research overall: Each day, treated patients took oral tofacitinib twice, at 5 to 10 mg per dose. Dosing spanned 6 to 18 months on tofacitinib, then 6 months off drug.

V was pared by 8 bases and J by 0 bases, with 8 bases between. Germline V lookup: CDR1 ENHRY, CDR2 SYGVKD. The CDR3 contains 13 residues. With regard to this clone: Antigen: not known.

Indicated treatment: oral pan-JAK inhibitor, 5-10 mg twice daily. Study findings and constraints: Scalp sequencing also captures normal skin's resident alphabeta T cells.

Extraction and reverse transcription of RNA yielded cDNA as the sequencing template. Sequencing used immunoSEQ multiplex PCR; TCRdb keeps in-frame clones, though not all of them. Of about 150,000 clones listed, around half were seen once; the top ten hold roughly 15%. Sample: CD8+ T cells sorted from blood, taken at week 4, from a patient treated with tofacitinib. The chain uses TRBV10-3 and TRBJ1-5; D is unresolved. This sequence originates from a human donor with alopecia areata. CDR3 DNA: TGTGCCATCCAGAATTATAGCAATCAGCCCCAGCATTTT. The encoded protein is CAIQNYSNQPQHF.